The clone carrying this T cell receptor (beta chain) was counted only a few times. This entry belongs to a study of beta chain features in type 1 diabetes. The entirety of the isolated RNA underwent reverse transcription, so expressed TCRB transcripts were sequenced. Several million reads were obtained on average from naive, central memory and regulatory T cell samples. This table comes from immunoSEQ multiplex PCR, and its TCRdb copy is limited to in-frame clones, with some not included. The table has fewer than 500,000 clones, 14% seen once. The sequence was obtained from a young man in good health. The sequenced material came from naive CD4+ T cells from blood.

In nucleotides, the CDR3 is TGTGCCAGCAGCGCCGGATCAGGGGGGACCCAGTACTTC. It is translated as CASSAGSGGTQYF. The gene calls are TRBV7-2 and TRBJ2-5; 7 nucleotides agree with TRBD1. The CDR3 length is 13 residues. V shed 5 bases and J 7 bases; nucleotides not matched to a gene: 7. The germline gives CDR1 SGHTA, CDR2 FQGNSA.